This T cell receptor (beta chain) was profiled in a study of tumor and adjacent non-tumor tissue in lung cancer. The CDR3 extends over 16 amino acids. V shed 3 bases and J shed 2 bases, with 14 bases lying between them. CDR1 SGHAT and CDR2 FQNNGV come from the germline V gene. This clonotype was counted ten times or more. The template was RNA from unsorted bulk tissue. TCRbeta libraries were built with three rounds of nested PCR, modified from ARM-PCR. TCRdb reanalysed the multiplex PCR reads using MiXCR and keeps one entry per CDR3 protein. The sample lists 60,000 to 85,000 distinct CDR3 sequences; around 73% were seen once.

The sample was lung tumor tissue. The receptor was isolated from a man aged 55-75 years with non-small cell lung cancer. This sequence joins TRBV11-2 and TRBJ2-1; a weak D match, TRBD2 (7 bases). In nucleotides, the CDR3 is TGTGCCAGCAGCTTGGGGTCCGGGGGGCCCTACAATGAGCAGTTCTTC. It translates to CASSLGSGGPYNEQFF.